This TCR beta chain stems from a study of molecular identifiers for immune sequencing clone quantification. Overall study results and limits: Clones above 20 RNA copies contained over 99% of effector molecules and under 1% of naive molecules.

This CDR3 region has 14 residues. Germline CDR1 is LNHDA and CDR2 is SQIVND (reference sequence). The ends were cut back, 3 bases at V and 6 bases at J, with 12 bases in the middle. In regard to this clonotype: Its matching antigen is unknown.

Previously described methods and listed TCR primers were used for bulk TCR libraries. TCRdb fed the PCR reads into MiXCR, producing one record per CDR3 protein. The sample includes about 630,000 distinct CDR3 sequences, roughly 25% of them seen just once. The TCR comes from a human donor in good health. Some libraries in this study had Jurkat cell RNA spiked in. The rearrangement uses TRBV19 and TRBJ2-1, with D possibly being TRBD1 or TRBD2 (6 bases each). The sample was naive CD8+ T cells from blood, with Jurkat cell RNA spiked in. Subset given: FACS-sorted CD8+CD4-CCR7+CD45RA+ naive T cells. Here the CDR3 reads CASSISGAPNEQFF. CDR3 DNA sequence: TGTGCCAGTAGTATTTCGGGGGCGCCCAATGAGCAGTTCTTC.